The 23 T cell receptor beta chains listed next were all sequenced from one sample in a study of regulatory T cells in long-lasting Graves disease. In building TCR beta libraries, iRepertoire HTBI primers were used together with Arm-PCR of CDR3 regions. TCRdb redid the calling of the multiplex PCR reads with MiXCR, one entry per CDR3 protein. The sample lists 300,000 to 400,000 distinct CDR3 sequences; 15% to 20% were seen once. Noted time point: newly diagnosed GD, antithyroid drugs for less than 3 months. PBMCs provided the RNA from which the TCR library was made. The sequenced sample was peripheral blood mononuclear cells (PBMCs), obtained at new diagnosis, from a patient treated with antithyroid drugs. The receptor set was obtained from a female donor with Graves disease.

This clonotype was detected many times. The chain combines TRBV12-3 or TRBV12-4 with TRBJ2-1; D not certain. CDR3 length: 13 amino acids. With 3 bases removed from V and 10 bases from J, the gap between germline ends came to 13 bases. The CDR3 region has the DNA TGTGCCAGCAGTTTCTTGGTCTCAGAAGAGCAGTTCTTC. Its translation: CASSFLVSEEQFF.

There are a few counts of this clonotype. This chain joins TRBV2 and TRBJ2-1; 12 bases are shared with TRBD2. The germline V gene has CDR1 SNHLY and CDR2 FYNNEI. The CDR3 length is 16 residues. V lost 2 bases and J lost 3; bases outside the gene matches: 2. The CDR3 loop reads CASSEWTSGIYNEQFF. CDR3 sequence (DNA): TGTGCCAGCAGTGAATGGACTAGCGGGATCTACAATGAGCAGTTCTTC.

Remarks on this clonotype: A much larger clone sits a single nucleotide away, making a read error possible. The chain links TRBV10-1 to TRBJ2-7; maybe TRBD2 (6 bases). V was shortened by 3 bases and J by 7 bases, with 19 bases between the two germline ends. The germline V gene has CDR1 WNHNN and CDR2 SYGVQD (reference sequence). The CDR3 is 15 amino acids. DNA of the CDR3: TGCGCCAGCAGTGATGTCGGGGGTTTCTACAATGAGCAGTACTTC. It yields the protein CASSDVGGFYNEQYF.

V usage is TRBV7-6 and J usage is TRBJ2-5; D remains unclear. Between the trimmed V and J ends, which lost 3 bases and 5 bases, there was a span of 7 bases. The CDR3 contains 12 residues. Germline assignment: CDR1 SGHVS and CDR2 FNYEAQ. The chain's CDR3 is CASSFLPETQYF. DNA for the CDR3: TGTGCCAGCAGCTTTCTTCCGGAGACCCAGTACTTC. The whole variable domain, remainder taken from reference TRBV7-6 and TRBJ2-5, is GAGVSQSPRYKVTKRGQDVALRCDPISGHVSLYWYRQALGQGPEFLTYFNYEAQQDKSGLPNDRFSAERPEGSISTLTIQRTEQRDSAMYRCASSFLPETQYFGPGTRLLVL.

This clonotype was recorded a few times. This chain links TRBV7-3 with TRBJ2-5; D gene uncertain. The CDR3 has 13 residues. The ends were cut back, 7 bases at V and 9 bases at J, with 18 bases in the middle. The germline V gene has CDR1 SGHTA and CDR2 FQGTGA. The CDR3 DNA reads as TGTGCCAGCACTCCAAGGGTTGGTACGGCCCAGTACTTC. Translated, it gives CASTPRVGTAQYF.

This clonotype was seen many times. The genes are TRBV10-3 and TRBJ2-6; D remains unclear. Trimming pared 3 bases from V and 0 bases from J, leaving 9 bases between. CDR3 length equals 16 residues. CDR1 ENHRY and CDR2 SYGVKD come from the germline V gene. CDR3 sequence (DNA): TGTGCCATCAGTGATATGGCAAACTCTGGGGCCAACGTCCTGACTTTC. This codes for CAISDMANSGANVLTF.

A note on this clonotype: A far bigger clonotype differs at one base, so this is likely a read error. V gene TRBV5-1 combines with J gene TRBJ2-1; 13 positions agree with TRBD2. Trimming took 4 bases from V and 10 from J; bases not matched to a gene: 14. Germline CDR1 and CDR2: SGHRS and YFSETQ. The CDR3 spans 17 residues. In nucleotides, the CDR3 is TGCGCCAGCAGCGAGGAAGGACTAGCGGGAGTCGGCTACGAGCAGTTCTTC. This encodes CASSEEGLAGVGYEQFF.

This chain links TRBV5-1 with TRBJ2-1, with a possible D match to TRBD1 (5 bases). V dropped 5 bases and J dropped 1 base, with 13 bases sitting between them. Germline V lookup: CDR1 SGHRS, CDR2 YFSETQ. The CDR3 has 15 amino acids. The CDR3 reads CASRDVRVSYNEQFF. The CDR3 region has the DNA TGCGCCAGCAGGGATGTCAGGGTTTCCTACAATGAGCAGTTCTTC. The whole variable domain, remainder taken from reference TRBV5-1 and TRBJ2-1, is KAGVTQTPRYLIKTRGQQVTLSCSPISGHRSVSWYQQTPGQGLQFLFEYFSETQRNKGNFPGRFSGRQFSNSRSEMNVSTLELGDSALYLCASRDVRVSYNEQFFGPGTRLTVL.

Many counts were recorded for this clonotype. J is TRBJ2-3 and V is TRBV7-9; TRBD2 matches at 11 bases. The CDR3 is 18 residues long. Germline-derived CDR1 and CDR2 are SEHNR and FQNEAQ (reference sequence). J lost 4 bases, V lost 5 bases, and 14 bases had no gene match. In DNA form, the CDR3 reads TGTGCCAGCAGCCACGGACTTAGCGGGAGGGCGACGGCAGATACGCAGTATTTT. This codes for CASSHGLSGRATADTQYF.

The table lists this clonotype with many counts. This chain connects TRBV11-3 to TRBJ1-4; 9 bases fit TRBD1. J was trimmed by 8 bases and V by 5 bases; bases with no gene match: 6. This CDR3 region has 14 residues. CDR1 and CDR2 from the germline V gene are SGHNT and YENEEA. CDR3 sequence: CASSRSGTGEKLFF. The CDR3 DNA follows: TGTGCCAGCAGCCGATCCGGGACAGGGGAAAAACTGTTTTTT.

This clonotype was seen repeatedly, ten times or more. The rearrangement joins TRBV14 to TRBJ1-1; a weak D match, TRBD1 (5 bases). Deletions cut 0 bases from V and 3 bases from J, with 14 bases between. The CDR3 extends over 16 amino acids. CDR1 is SGHDN, CDR2 FVKESK, per germline. The chain's CDR3 is CASSQEVAGWDTEAFF. The CDR3 DNA sequence: TGTGCCAGCAGCCAAGAGGTAGCAGGGTGGGACACTGAAGCTTTCTTT.

As DNA, the CDR3 is TGTGCCAGCAGGGACGGACAGGGCTTGGACGAGCAGTACTTC. Translating gives CASRDGQGLDEQYF. V and J are TRBV27 and TRBJ2-7; 8 bases fit TRBD1. With 6 bases clipped from V and 5 bases from J, the junction kept 9 bases outside the gene matches. CDR3 length equals 14 residues. Germline assignment: CDR1 MNHEY and CDR2 SMNVEV (reference sequence).

This chain links TRBV15 with TRBJ1-5, with D unclear. Germline V gene sequence: CDR1 LNHNV, CDR2 YYDKDF (reference sequence). The CDR3 totals 14 residues. Trimming stripped 0 bases from V and 8 bases from J, with 11 bases between. In nucleotides, the CDR3 is TGTGCCACCAGCAGAGATGGGGTTCGGGAGCCCCAGCATTTT. Its protein product is CATSRDGVREPQHF.

This clonotype was detected many times. The CDR3 region is CATSPGQGVFGYGYTF. The CDR3, as DNA: TGTGCCACCAGTCCGGGACAGGGGGTTTTCGGCTATGGCTACACCTTC. The chain couples TRBV15 to TRBJ1-2, with 11 nucleotides matching TRBD1. The junction had 10 bases not matched to a gene; V was cut back by 6 bases and J by 4 bases. The CDR3 loop spans 16 amino acids. The germline V gene encodes CDR1 LNHNV and CDR2 YYDKDF (reference sequence).

In this sample, this clonotype turned up many times. The J gene is TRBJ2-2, the V gene TRBV12-3 or TRBV12-4; TRBD1 might be the D (6 bases). The CDR3 is 15 amino acids. Deletions cut 4 bases from V and 1 base from J, with 10 bases between. The CDR3 sequence: CASSSRQVNTGELFF. As DNA, the CDR3 is TGTGCCAGCAGTTCGCGACAGGTGAACACCGGGGAGCTGTTTTTT.

This clonotype has at least ten counts. Written as DNA, the CDR3 is TGTGCCAGCAGCCCCCTCCGGGAGGGCCCGGGTGATACGCAGTATTTT. Translating gives CASSPLREGPGDTQYF. This chain links TRBV3-1 with TRBJ2-3, with 8 bases that match TRBD2. V shed 4 bases and J 6 bases; nucleotides not matched to a gene: 12. From germline, CDR1 is LGHDT and CDR2 YNNKEL (reference sequence). This CDR3 has 16 residues.

This clonotype was recorded at least ten times. The chain couples TRBV30 to TRBJ2-1, with D possibly being TRBD1 (5 bases). In germline, CDR1 is GTSNPN, CDR2 SVGIG (reference sequence). V lost 2 bases, J lost 4 bases, and 9 bases lay in between. The CDR3 is 13 residues long. The CDR3 sequence: CAWSPDTYNEQFF. CDR3 in DNA: TGTGCCTGGAGTCCGGACACATACAATGAGCAGTTCTTC.

This clonotype came up a few times. The genes are TRBV20-1 and TRBJ2-7; 7 nucleotides match TRBD2. Germline V lookup: CDR1 DFQATT, CDR2 SNEGSKA (reference sequence). The V segment lost 6 bases and the J segment 2 bases; nucleotides outside the gene matches: 16. This CDR3 has 16 amino acids. The CDR3 here is CSAMGGLGGRTYEQYF. CDR3 nucleotide sequence: TGCAGTGCGATGGGAGGGCTCGGGGGGAGGACCTACGAGCAGTACTTC.

To note about this clonotype: With a far larger clone one base away, a read error is the likely cause. The V gene is TRBV19, the J gene TRBJ2-5; tentatively, D is TRBD2 (6 bases). The DNA end favors TRBJ2-4, so the J call may be wrong. The CDR3 contains 16 residues. Germline V gives CDR1 LNHDA, CDR2 SQIVND (reference sequence). In DNA, the CDR3 is TGTGCCAATAGTTGGTCGGGAGATATTACCAAAAACATTCAGTACTTC. It encodes CANSWSGDITKNIQYF.

This clonotype has ten or more counts. V is TRBV11-3 and J is TRBJ2-2; 12 bases match TRBD2. The CDR3 sequence is 17 residues long. The J segment lost 7 bases and the V segment lost 3 bases, leaving 9 bases of the junction unmatched. The germline V gene has CDR1 SGHNT and CDR2 YENEEA. CDR3 loop: CASSFPIRLAGDGELFF. Here the CDR3 DNA reads TGTGCCAGCAGCTTCCCCATTCGACTAGCGGGAGACGGGGAGCTGTTTTTT.

J is TRBJ1-1 and V is TRBV2, with 9 bases fitting TRBD1. The CDR3 contains 14 residues. V was clipped by 3 bases and J by 11 bases; unmatched bases: 10. Germline V gene sequence: CDR1 SNHLY, CDR2 FYNNEI. CDR3 region: CASSDPGQGEKAFF. CDR3 bases: TGTGCCAGCAGTGATCCGGGACAGGGAGAGAAGGCTTTCTTT.

V gene TRBV18 combines with J gene TRBJ2-2; TRBD1 might be the D (6 bases). Germline V gene data show CDR1 as KGHSH and CDR2 as LQKENI. Trimming pared 5 bases from V and 4 bases from J, leaving 23 bases between. This CDR3 spans 18 amino acids. CDR3 coding DNA: TGTGCCAGCTCAGAGGTCAGGGGCTCGACTCGGGGCACCGGGGAGCTGTTTTTT. It yields the protein CASSEVRGSTRGTGELFF. Supplemented by reference TRBV18 and TRBJ2-2, the full variable domain reads NAGVMQNPRHLVRRRGQEARLRCSPMKGHSHVYWYRQLPEEGLKFMVYLQKENIIDESGMPKERFSAEFPKEGPSILRIQQVVRGDSAAYFCASSEVRGSTRGTGELFFGEGSRLTVL.

This clonotype was seen more than once but under ten times. The CDR3 loop is CASSLSHEQFF. The CDR3, as DNA: TGCGCCAGCAGCTTGAGCCATGAGCAGTTCTTC. The chain uses TRBV5-1 and TRBJ2-1; D not resolved. V was trimmed by 1 base and J by 8 bases, leaving 4 bases between them. CDR1 and CDR2 from the germline V gene are SGHRS and YFSETQ. The CDR3 is 11 amino acids.